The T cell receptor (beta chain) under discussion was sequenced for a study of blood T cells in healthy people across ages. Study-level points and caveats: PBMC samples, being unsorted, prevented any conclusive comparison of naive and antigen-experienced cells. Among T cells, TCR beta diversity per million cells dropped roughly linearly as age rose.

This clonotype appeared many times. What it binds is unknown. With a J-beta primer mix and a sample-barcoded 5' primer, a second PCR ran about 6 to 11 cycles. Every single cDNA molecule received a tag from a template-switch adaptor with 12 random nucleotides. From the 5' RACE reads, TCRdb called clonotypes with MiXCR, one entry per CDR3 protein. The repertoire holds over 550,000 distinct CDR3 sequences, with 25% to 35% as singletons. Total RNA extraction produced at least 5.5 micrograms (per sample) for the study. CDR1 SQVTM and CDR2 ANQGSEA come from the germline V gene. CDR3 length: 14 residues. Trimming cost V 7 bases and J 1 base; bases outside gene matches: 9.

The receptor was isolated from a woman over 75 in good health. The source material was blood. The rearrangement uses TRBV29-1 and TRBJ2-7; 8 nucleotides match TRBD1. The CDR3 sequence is CSASTGVVSYEQYF. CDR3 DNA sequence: TGCAGCGCCTCGACAGGGGTTGTATCCTACGAGCAGTACTTC.